This T cell receptor beta chain was sequenced in a study of blood T cells in healthy people across ages. Combining a sample-barcoded 5' primer with a J-beta primer mix, a second PCR ran for about 7 to 12 cycles. In TCRdb, the 5' RACE reads were re-called with MiXCR into one record per CDR3 protein. The table shows hundreds of thousands of distinct CDR3 sequences, with about 37% occurring only once. The CDR3 is 15 residues long. J lost 2 bases, V lost 4 bases, and 7 bases had no gene match. As to this clonotype: A single base separates this from a much larger clone, so it may be a read error.

The TCR sequence derives from a man between 18 and 29 years old in good health. The sample comprised blood. This chain connects TRBV12-3 or TRBV12-4 to TRBJ2-5, with 7 bases fitting TRBD1. The CDR3 DNA is TGTGCCAGCAGTTCGGCAGGGGGAAAGCAAGAGACCCAGTACTTC. It is translated as CASSSAGGKQETQYF.